These 13 T cell receptor beta chains came from one sample sequenced in a study of blood T cell repertoires in COVID-19 (dated by TCRdb to between 2020 and 2021). Libraries came from the immunoSEQ multiplex PCR assay. Entries here come from immuneACCESS through TCRdb and include only in-frame sequences with V and J called. Some clones fail to appear in such tables; in the studies checked, an unresolved V gene covers under half of the shortfall, and the cause of the remainder is unknown. This sample comprises 300,000 to 450,000 clones, about 90% of them detected only once. Around 2.8% of the sample belongs to the ten largest clones. Sample: peripheral blood. These receptors were taken from a woman aged 30 to 39 with COVID-19, enrolled during active disease.

The gene calls are TRBV6-2 or TRBV6-3 and TRBJ1-1; 8 bases agree with TRBD1. V was clipped by 3 bases and J by 10 bases; unmatched bases: 4. CDR1 is MNHEY and CDR2 is SVGEGT in the germline V gene. The CDR3 covers 12 residues. The CDR3 is CASSYQGATAFF. The CDR3 nucleotides read TGTGCCAGCAGTTATCAGGGGGCGACAGCTTTCTTT.

The rearrangement uses TRBV7-2 and TRBJ1-2, with 7 bases aligning to TRBD1. V shed 5 bases and J 5 bases; nucleotides not matched to a gene: 5. The CDR3 is 13 amino acids. Germline-derived CDR1 and CDR2 are SGHTA and FQGNSA. The CDR3 is CASSHEQGYGYTF. The CDR3 DNA is TGTGCCAGCAGCCACGAACAGGGGTATGGCTACACCTTC.

The V gene is TRBV6-1, the J gene TRBJ2-5; the D is unclear. The CDR3 sequence is 15 residues long. The ends were cut back, 0 bases at V and 3 bases at J, with 11 bases in the middle. The germline V gene has CDR1 MNHNS and CDR2 SASEGT. CDR3 DNA: TGTGCCAGCAGTGAAGCGGGCGTTACCAAAGAGACCCAGTACTTC. As protein: CASSEAGVTKETQYF.

The chain combines TRBV19 with TRBJ2-7; 10 bases match TRBD1. Per the germline V gene, CDR1 is LNHDA and CDR2 is SQIVND (reference sequence). The CDR3 is made up of 14 amino acids. V was pared by 6 bases and J by 3 bases, with 5 bases of the junction left unmatched. CDR3: CASSPGQGYYEQYF. The CDR3 region has the DNA TGTGCCAGTAGCCCGGGACAGGGGTACTACGAGCAGTACTTC.

The V call is TRBV28, the J call TRBJ2-7; D is ambiguous. V dropped 1 base and J dropped 9 bases, with 10 bases sitting between them. In germline, CDR1 is MDHEN, CDR2 SYDVKM. This CDR3 spans 12 amino acids. CDR3 residues: CASSLFPGGQYF. The CDR3 coding sequence is TGTGCCAGCAGTTTATTCCCCGGCGGGCAGTACTTC.

This clone showed up just once. The J gene is TRBJ2-7, the V gene TRBV6-2 or TRBV6-3; D unresolved. The CDR3 contains 15 residues. Trimming took off 4 bases at V and 4 bases at J, with 17 bases between the two ends. Per the germline V gene, CDR1 is MNHEY and CDR2 is SVGEGT. The CDR3 nucleotides read TGTGCCAGCAGTTTGCCCGAGACACCTACTTACGAGCAGTACTTC. Encoded protein: CASSLPETPTYEQYF.

The CDR3 DNA reads TGCGCCAGCAGCCAGGGCCCCATCACCGGGGAGCTGTTTTTT. Protein sequence: CASSQGPITGELFF. The chain is built from TRBV4-1 and TRBJ2-2; D is unresolved. CDR1 and CDR2 from the germline V gene are MGHRA and YSYEKL. The CDR3 length is 14 residues. The V end lost 3 bases, the J end lost 4 bases, and 9 bases lay between the germline ends.

V is TRBV5-1 and J is TRBJ2-5; D ambiguous. Per the germline V gene, CDR1 is SGHRS and CDR2 is YFSETQ. V was shortened by 5 bases and J by 5 bases, with 7 bases between the two germline ends. The CDR3 contains 11 residues. For the CDR3, the DNA is TGCGCCAGCAGGGTTGGCGAGACCCAGTACTTC. Translation: CASRVGETQYF. Complete variable domain (other parts from reference TRBV5-1 and TRBJ2-5): KAGVTQTPRYLIKTRGQQVTLSCSPISGHRSVSWYQQTPGQGLQFLFEYFSETQRNKGNFPGRFSGRQFSNSRSEMNVSTLELGDSALYLCASRVGETQYFGPGTRLLVL.

CDR3 loop: CASSLVASGHNEQFF. In nucleotides, the CDR3 is TGTGCCAGCAGCTTAGTGGCTAGCGGTCACAATGAGCAGTTCTTC. The J gene is TRBJ2-1, the V gene TRBV11-3; 7 nucleotides align to TRBD2. Germline assignment: CDR1 SGHNT and CDR2 YENEEA. This CDR3 contains 15 residues. V lost 1 base and J lost 5; bases outside the gene matches: 5.

The CDR3 reads CATSDRSFSGYTF. The DNA for the CDR3 is TGTGCCACCAGTGATAGAAGCTTCTCTGGCTACACCTTC. The chain is built from TRBV24-1 and TRBJ1-2; D is ambiguous. CDR1 is KGHDR, CDR2 SFDVKD, per germline. Trimming left V 3 bases short and J 7 bases short, with 11 bases between. CDR3 length: 13 residues.

This chain uses TRBV6-1 with TRBJ2-7, with 11 bases identical to TRBD1. Trimming removed 2 bases from V and 7 bases from J; junction bases left unmatched: 4. Germline CDR1 is MNHNS and CDR2 is SASEGT. CDR3 length: 14 amino acids. The CDR3 DNA sequence: TGTGCCAGCAGTGAACCGGGACAGGGGGGAGAGCAGTACTTC. Protein sequence: CASSEPGQGGEQYF.

The rearrangement joins TRBV6-2 or TRBV6-3 to TRBJ2-3; D is unresolved. Deletions cut 0 bases from V and 0 bases from J, with 13 bases between. Germline V gene sequence: CDR1 MNHEY, CDR2 SVGEGT. CDR3 size: 17 residues. CDR3 bases: TGTGCCAGCAGTTACTCGCCCGAATCCTACAGCACAGATACGCAGTATTTT. Protein: CASSYSPESYSTDTQYF.

The chain couples TRBV16 to TRBJ2-6, with TRBD1 matching over 8 bases. The CDR3 loop spans 19 amino acids. The germline CDR1 and CDR2 sequences are KGHSY and FQNENV. Germline trimming cut 1 base from V and 2 bases from J; bases unmatched to any gene: 10. The CDR3 nucleotides read TGTGCCAGCAGCCAATTCGGACAGGGATGGTTTACTGGGGCCAACGTCCTGACTTTC. Its protein is CASSQFGQGWFTGANVLTF.